The rows below give T cell receptor beta chains drawn from one sample of a study of tumor-infiltrating lymphocytes in primary liver carcinoma. One entry per CDR3 protein results from TCRdb running MiXCR on the multiplex PCR reads. The sample has 80,000 or so distinct CDR3 sequences; around 75% are singletons. The sequenced sample consisted of liver tumor tissue from sampling region 4. Receptors were obtained from a woman aged 60 to 75 with primary liver carcinoma and hepatitis B virus infection. The CDR3 runs from the conserved cysteine through the conserved F or W. A D gene is named only where the DNA matches it firmly. Expanded clones get a size class; other rows say once, few or many, or leave the size out.

CDR3 protein	CDR3 DNA	J gene	D gene	V gene	CDR3 length	clone size
CASSFGSPGTQYF	TGTGCCAGCAGCTTTGGCTCCCCCGGTACGCAGTATTTT	TRBJ2-3	.	TRBV7-9	13	many
CASTAGIELYSEQFF	TGTGCCAGCACCGCTGGGATTGAGCTCTACAGTGAGCAGTTCTTC	TRBJ2-1	.	TRBV28	15	.
CASSSAGGYYEQYF	TGTGCCAGCAGCTCAGCTGGGGGGTACTACGAGCAGTACTTC	TRBJ2-7	.	TRBV5-4	14	many
CASSMTARSGANVPTF	TGTGCCAGCAGCATGACAGCCCGTTCTGGGGCCAACGTCCCGACTTTC	TRBJ2-6	.	TRBV5-5	16	.
CAISQQRGPNYGYTF	TGCGCCATCAGCCAACAAAGGGGACCTAACTATGGCTACACCTTC	TRBJ1-2	.	TRBV4-1	15	once
CISSAGGYDEQFF	TGTATCAGCAGTGCCGGGGGCTACGATGAGCAATTCTTC	TRBJ2-1	.	TRBV11-3	13	.
CASSRHPRQAPGNEQFF	TGCGCCAGCAGCCGCCACCCCCGACAGGCCCCTGGGAATGAGCAGTTCTTC	TRBJ2-1	.	TRBV4-1	17	many
CASSPPGATNTEAFF	TGTGCCAGCTCCCCCCCGGGGGCCACAAACACTGAAGCTTTCTTT	TRBJ1-1	.	TRBV28	15	.
CASNLTHGQGYRGEQFF	TGTGCCAGCAACTTAACCCACGGACAGGGTTACAGGGGTGAACAGTTCTTC	TRBJ2-1	TRBD1	TRBV11-2	17	.
CAGRAGDSYNEQLF	TGTGCCGGCAGGGCGGGAGACTCCTACAATGAGCAGCTCTTC	TRBJ2-1	TRBD2	TRBV6-1	14	.
CASSPGQGNTIYF	TGTGCCAGCTCACCAGGGCAGGGAAACACCATATATTTT	TRBJ1-3	.	TRBV18	13	few
CSVPTGSNEQFF	TGCAGCGTACCGACAGGGTCCAATGAGCAGTTCTTC	TRBJ2-1	TRBD1	TRBV29-1	12	many
CASNLDREIDTQYF	TGTGCCAGTAACTTAGACAGGGAGATCGATACGCAGTATTTC	TRBJ2-3	TRBD1	TRBV11-2	14	.
CASSPLASASSYYGQFF	TGTGCCAGCAGCCCCTTGGCTAGCGCAAGCTCCTACTATGGGCAGTTCTTC	TRBJ2-1	.	TRBV7-8	17	.
CASSYERPHERAYEQYF	TGTGCCAGCAGTTACGAACGACCTCACGAGAGAGCCTACGAGCAGTACTTC	TRBJ2-7	.	TRBV6-5	17	.
CASSRLAGGGLGETQYF	TGTGCCAGCAGCAGACTAGCTGGGGGAGGGCTGGGAGAGACCCAGTACTTC	TRBJ2-5	TRBD2	TRBV6-1	17	.
CASSMGVREQYF	TGTGCTAGCAGTATGGGGGTACGGGAGCAGTACTTC	TRBJ2-7	.	TRBV6-6	12	.
CTSSSSWGPNTEALF	TGTACCAGCAGTTCCTCTTGGGGCCCGAACACTGAAGCTTTATTT	TRBJ1-1	.	TRBV28	15	once
CASSSWCLDRGTDAQYF	TGTGCCAGCAGCTCTTGGTGCCTTGACAGGGGCACGGATGCGCAGTATTTT	TRBJ2-3	TRBD1	TRBV11-3	17	once
CASSLETGIHYQPQHF	TGTGCCAGCAGCTTGGAGACAGGTATCCATTATCAGCCCCAGCATTTT	TRBJ1-5	.	TRBV11-3	16	.
CASSLSGFGANVLTF	TGTGCCAGCAGTTTGTCGGGGTTTGGGGCCAACGTCCTGACTTTC	TRBJ2-6	.	TRBV12-3/TRBV12-4	15	many
CASSPGQSGETQYF	TGTGCCAGCAGCCCCGGACAGAGTGGAGAGACCCAGTACTTC	TRBJ2-5	.	TRBV4-2	14	.
CASSPGGGNTGELFF	TGTGCCAGCAGCCCCGGGGGGGGGAACACCGGGGAGCTGTTTTTT	TRBJ2-2	TRBD2	TRBV5-5	15	many
CAGSYSSTDAQCF	TGTGCCGGCAGTTACTCTAGCACAGATGCGCAGTGTTTT	TRBJ2-3	.	TRBV6-2/TRBV6-3	13	.
CSAERGGERSYTF	TGCAGCGCTGAAAGAGGGGGCGAAAGAAGCTACACCTTC	TRBJ1-2	TRBD1	TRBV29-1	13	.
CASSWGGGLQPQHF	TGTGCCAGCAGCTGGGGAGGGGGCTTACAGCCCCAGCATTTT	TRBJ1-5	TRBD1	TRBV5-6	14	many
CISSRDLGGEQFF	TGCATCAGCAGCCGGGATCTGGGAGGTGAGCAGTTCTTC	TRBJ2-1	.	TRBV10-1	13	.
CSAMWGQGRPEAFF	TGCAGCGCCATGTGGGGGCAGGGGAGGCCCGAAGCTTTCTTT	TRBJ1-1	.	TRBV29-1	14	.
CASCYLASSYNSRLHF	TGTGCCAGCTGTTACCTGGCGAGCTCCTATAATTCACGCCTCCACTTT	TRBJ1-6	.	TRBV6-5	16	.
CVSSLGGLTYMSDTRYF	TGTGTCAGCAGCTTAGGGGGACTAACGTACATGTCAGATACGCGGTATTTT	TRBJ2-3	.	TRBV11-2	17	.
CASNYFGGESEQFF	TGTGCCAGCAATTATTTTGGAGGGGAGAGTGAGCAGTTCTTC	TRBJ2-1	.	TRBV6-5	14	.
CSGGGMNTEASF	TGTAGCGGCGGAGGTATGAACACCGAAGCTTCCTTC	TRBJ1-1	.	TRBV29-1	12	.
CAWSPPWDRDYEQYF	TGTGCCTGGAGCCCCCCATGGGACAGGGACTACGAGCAGTACTTC	TRBJ2-7	TRBD1	TRBV30	15	many
CTSSPLESRGSTEAFF	TGTACCAGCAGCCCATTGGAAAGTCGGGGGAGCACTGAAGCTTTCTTT	TRBJ1-1	.	TRBV4-2	16	.
CASSLDPGANSPLHF	TGTGCCAGCAGCTTAGACCCGGGGGCCAATTCACCCCTCCACTTT	TRBJ1-6	.	TRBV11-2	15	medium-sized
CPSATSGSPPDTQYF	TGCCCCAGTGCTACTAGCGGGAGTCCCCCGGATACGCAGTATTTT	TRBJ2-3	TRBD2	TRBV5-1	15	once
CVSSLLNSATGELFF	TGTGTCAGCAGCTTGCTTAACAGTGCCACCGGGGAGCTGTTTTTT	TRBJ2-2	.	TRBV5-6	15	.
CNVEDPTQETQYF	TGCAACGTCGAAGACCCCACCCAAGAGACCCAGTACTTC	TRBJ2-5	.	TRBV29-1	13	.
CSVVSGWNTGVLFF	TGTAGCGTTGTGAGCGGGTGGAACACCGGGGTGCTGTTTTTT	TRBJ2-2	.	TRBV29-1	14	.
CASSLESRGTQYF	TGTGCCAGCAGTTTAGAATCCAGGGGGACTCAGTACTTC	TRBJ2-5	.	TRBV11-2	13	.
CANRENRNTEAFF	TGTGCCAACAGAGAAAATAGAAACACTGAAGCTTTCTTT	TRBJ1-1	.	TRBV6-1	13	.
CASSPPGTKNTGELFF	TGTGCCAGCTCACCACCCGGGACAAAGAACACCGGGGAGCTGTTTTTT	TRBJ2-2	.	TRBV18	16	once
CASSRGTSEGADTQYF	TGCGCCAGCAGCCGGGGGACTAGTGAAGGGGCAGATACGCAGTATTTT	TRBJ2-3	TRBD2	TRBV5-1	16	.
CASSLAGQPSYEQYF	TGTGCCAGCAGCTTAGCGGGACAGCCCTCCTACGAGCAGTACTTC	TRBJ2-7	TRBD1	TRBV11-2	15	medium-sized
CASSATGACGSYEQYF	TGTGCCAGCAGTGCTACAGGGGCCTGCGGCTCCTACGAGCAGTACTTC	TRBJ2-7	TRBD1	TRBV6-1	16	.
CASSDSRGSEANVLTF	TGTGCCAGCAGTGACTCTAGGGGCTCTGAGGCCAACGTCCTGACTTTC	TRBJ2-6	.	TRBV6-4	16	.
CASSLTPDSTYNEQFF	TGTGCCAGCAGCCTCACACCGGACTCTACTTACAATGAGCAGTTCTTC	TRBJ2-1	.	TRBV11-1	16	medium-sized
CASRDRADTDTHYF	TGTGCCAGCAGGGACAGGGCTGACACAGATACGCACTATTTT	TRBJ2-3	TRBD1	TRBV28	14	.
CSARTPGQGSSNQPQHF	TGCAGTGCTAGGACCCCGGGACAGGGAAGTAGCAATCAGCCCCAGCATTTT	TRBJ1-5	TRBD1	TRBV20-1	17	.
CSAISGGGGSGYEQYF	TGCAGTGCTATCTCGGGTGGTGGTGGGAGTGGGTACGAGCAGTACTTC	TRBJ2-7	.	TRBV20-1	16	few
CSVDSQSDTEALF	TGCAGTGTTGATTCGCAGTCCGACACTGAAGCTCTCTTT	TRBJ1-1	.	TRBV29-1	13	.
CATSDRAWGAAGELFF	TGTGCCACCAGTGATCGGGCGTGGGGCGCCGCCGGGGAGCTGTTTTTT	TRBJ2-2	.	TRBV24-1	16	few
CAVSLESKGTQYF	TGTGCCGTCAGCTTAGAATCCAAGGGGACTCAGTACTTC	TRBJ2-5	.	TRBV11-2	13	.
CSIEALGGVGVSTDTQYF	TGCAGCATCGAAGCGTTGGGCGGGGTGGGGGTTAGCACAGATACGCAGTATTTT	TRBJ2-3	.	TRBV29-1	18	.
CASSQTGTPYDEQYF	TGTGCCAGCAGTCAGACAGGGACCCCCTACGATGAGCAGTACTTC	TRBJ2-7	TRBD1	TRBV6-5	15	.
CSVEDRSNEKLFF	TGCAGCGTTGAAGACAGATCAAATGAAAAACTGTTTTTT	TRBJ1-4	.	TRBV29-1	13	many
CASSQDRGEGRDTRYF	TGTGCCAGCAGCCAAGATCGGGGGGAGGGGAGAGATACGCGGTATTTT	TRBJ2-3	TRBD2	TRBV4-2	16	many